The TCR beta chain under discussion was sequenced for a study of T cell responses to AZD1222 COVID-19 vaccine. Sequencing was performed with immunoSEQ multiplex PCR; in TCRdb, only in-frame clones are kept and a portion is missing. The sample has some 120,000 clones; 85% to 95% are singletons. V shed 6 bases, J shed 6 bases, and the junction held 8 bases outside the gene matches. The CDR3 spans 13 residues. Germline-derived CDR1 and CDR2 are ENHRY and SYGVKD. Points from the study as a whole: Reports indicate that nearly half of spike-specific TCRs are directed at unmutated variant regions. Increases in Spike-specific TCR breadth and depth were seen after two AZD1222 doses.

A word on this clone: The antigen is not known.

This TCR derives from an adult in good health. The source was peripheral blood, collected on day 0 of AZD1222 vaccination. The rearrangement joins TRBV10-3 to TRBJ2-7, with 7 bases lining up with TRBD1. CDR3 DNA: TGTGCCATCAGCTCCGGGACAGCCTCCGAGCAGTACTTC. Encoded protein: CAISSGTASEQYF.